The 2 T cell receptor beta chains in this list originate from one sample, sequenced in a study of OX40 agonist ivuxolimab in advanced cancers. Clones were sequenced by immunoSEQ multiplex PCR, and TCRdb holds only the in-frame ones, with some missing. The sample contains 45,000 to 50,000 clones, more than 75% of which appear only once. The source was CD4+ or CD8+ T cells sorted from blood, collected in a trial of the OX40 agonist ivuxolimab. The origin of the receptors is an adult with an advanced solid tumor such as melanoma, head and neck, liver or kidney cancer.

The gene calls are TRBV7-9 and TRBJ2-7; maybe TRBD2 (6 bases). The germline V and J ends were trimmed by 1 base and 3 bases, with 10 bases remaining between them. From germline, CDR1 is SEHNR and CDR2 FQNEAQ (reference sequence). The CDR3 loop spans 14 amino acids. CDR3 amino acids: CASSLGAGSYEQYF. The CDR3 DNA reads as TGTGCCAGCAGCTTAGGGGCGGGAAGCTACGAGCAGTACTTC.

The chain recombines TRBV6-5 with TRBJ1-2; D is ambiguous. With 7 bases removed from V and 8 bases from J, the gap between germline ends came to 14 bases. This CDR3 contains 12 residues. The germline V gene has CDR1 MNHEY and CDR2 SVGAGI. CDR3 region: CASKTGVGGYTF. Here the CDR3 DNA reads TGTGCCAGCAAGACTGGGGTTGGAGGCTACACCTTC.